Below, 6 T cell receptor beta chains from the same sample are listed, as sequenced in a study of T-cell reconstitution after alpha-beta-depleted transplantation in children. Unique molecular identifiers were incorporated into the prepared TCRbeta library. TCRdb reanalysed the PCR reads using MiXCR and keeps one entry per CDR3 protein. The data contain just over 950,000 distinct CDR3 sequences, roughly 29% of them singletons. The source was PBMCs, mostly from graft donor cells, collected 360 days after TCRalphabeta/CD19-depleted stem cell transplant. The source of these receptors is a boy in the first two years of life who had a stem cell transplant for SCID, so the T cells may come from the graft donor.

There are a few counts of this clonotype. The chain recombines TRBV4-3 with TRBJ1-1, with D perhaps matching TRBD1 (6 bases). The CDR3 is made up of 13 amino acids. Germline-derived CDR1 and CDR2 are LGHNA and YSLEER. The V end lost 6 bases, the J end lost 4 bases, and 12 bases lay between the germline ends. The CDR3 bases are TGCGCCAGCAGGGAGGGAGGGGGCACTGAAGCTTTCTTT. Its protein is CASREGGGTEAFF.

The rearrangement joins TRBV6-5 to TRBJ1-1, with TRBD1 as a possible D gene (6 bases). The germline gives CDR1 MNHEY, CDR2 SVGAGI. The CDR3 is made up of 16 amino acids. Trimming removed 2 bases from V and 3 bases from J, with 16 bases in between. The CDR3 spells CASSYARGGQDTEAFF. The CDR3 bases are TGTGCCAGCAGTTACGCGAGGGGGGGGCAGGACACTGAAGCTTTCTTT.

This clonotype was seen repeatedly, ten times or more. The V gene is TRBV6-2 or TRBV6-3, the J gene TRBJ2-3; 7 bases align to TRBD2. The CDR3 loop spans 12 amino acids. Germline V gene sequence: CDR1 MNHEY, CDR2 SVGEGT. V gave up 8 bases and J gave up 4 bases; unmatched junction bases: 3. CDR3 nucleotide sequence: TGTGCCAGCTGGGGGGGACCAGATACGCAGTATTTT. Residues: CASWGGPDTQYF.

The genes are TRBV12-3 or TRBV12-4 and TRBJ1-1, with D hard to call. This CDR3 is 13 amino acids long. V dropped 5 bases and J dropped 1 base, with 8 bases sitting between them. In nucleotides, the CDR3 is TGTGCCAGCAGTACCCCAGGGAACACTGAAGCTTTCTTT. It codes for CASSTPGNTEAFF.

This clonotype was detected a few times. The V gene is TRBV9, the J gene TRBJ2-7, with TRBD2 matching 7 bases. V shed 0 bases and J 3 bases; nucleotides not matched to a gene: 6. The germline CDR1 and CDR2 sequences are SGDLS and YYNGEE. CDR3 length equals 15 residues. CDR3 in amino acids: CASSVGPGLHYEQYF. CDR3 nucleotides: TGTGCCAGCAGCGTAGGACCGGGACTACACTACGAGCAGTACTTC.

This clonotype has just a few counts. This sequence joins TRBV29-1 and TRBJ2-4, with 7 bases matching TRBD1. V gave up 8 bases and J gave up 5 bases; unmatched junction bases: 18. Germline values: CDR1 SQVTM, CDR2 ANQGSEA. This CDR3 is built from 16 residues. This CDR3 reads CSPIGTEDLVENIQYF. As DNA, the CDR3 is TGCAGCCCAATTGGGACAGAAGACTTAGTCGAAAACATTCAGTACTTC.